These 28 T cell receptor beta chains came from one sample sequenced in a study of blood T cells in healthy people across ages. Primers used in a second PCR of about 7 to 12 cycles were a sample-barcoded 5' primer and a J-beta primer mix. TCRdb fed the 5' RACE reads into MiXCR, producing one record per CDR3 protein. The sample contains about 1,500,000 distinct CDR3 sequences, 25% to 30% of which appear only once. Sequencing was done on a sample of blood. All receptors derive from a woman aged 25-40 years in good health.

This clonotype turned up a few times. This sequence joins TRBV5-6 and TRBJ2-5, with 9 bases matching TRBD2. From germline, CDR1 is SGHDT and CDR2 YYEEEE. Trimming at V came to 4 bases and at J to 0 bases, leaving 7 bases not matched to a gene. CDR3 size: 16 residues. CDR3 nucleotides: TGTGCCAGCAGCCCATTAGCGGGGGAATACCAAGAGACCCAGTACTTC. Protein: CASSPLAGEYQETQYF.

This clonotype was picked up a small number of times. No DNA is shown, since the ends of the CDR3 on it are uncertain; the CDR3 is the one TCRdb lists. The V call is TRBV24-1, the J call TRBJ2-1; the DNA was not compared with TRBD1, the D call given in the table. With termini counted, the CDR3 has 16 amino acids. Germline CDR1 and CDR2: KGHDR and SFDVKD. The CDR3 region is CATSDFGTGTHNERFF.

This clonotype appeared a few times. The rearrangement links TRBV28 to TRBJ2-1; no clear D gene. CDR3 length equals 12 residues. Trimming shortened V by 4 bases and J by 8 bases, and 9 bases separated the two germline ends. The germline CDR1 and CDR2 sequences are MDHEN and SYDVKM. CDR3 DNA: TGTGCCAGCAGTTCCCCTCTGCATGAGCAGTTCTTC. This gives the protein CASSSPLHEQFF. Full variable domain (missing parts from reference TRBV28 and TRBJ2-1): DVKVTQSSRYLVKRTGEKVFLECVQDMDHENMFWYRQDPGLGLRLIYFSYDVKMKEKGDIPEGYSVSREKKERFSLILESASTNQTSMYLCASSSPLHEQFFGPGTRLTVL.

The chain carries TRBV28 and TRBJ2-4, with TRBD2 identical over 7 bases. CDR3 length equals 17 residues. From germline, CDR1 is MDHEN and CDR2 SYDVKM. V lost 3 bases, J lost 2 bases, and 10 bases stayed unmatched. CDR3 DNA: TGTGCCAGCAGTTTTTACGGGGGGAAACTAACCAAAAACATTCAGTACTTC. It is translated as CASSFYGGKLTKNIQYF.

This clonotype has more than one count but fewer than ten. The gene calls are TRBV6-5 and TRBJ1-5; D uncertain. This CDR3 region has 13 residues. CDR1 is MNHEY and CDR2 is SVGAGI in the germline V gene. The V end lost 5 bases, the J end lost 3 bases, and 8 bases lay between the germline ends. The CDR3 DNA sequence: TGTGCCAGCAGTAACAGAGACAATCAGCCCCAGCATTTT. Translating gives CASSNRDNQPQHF.

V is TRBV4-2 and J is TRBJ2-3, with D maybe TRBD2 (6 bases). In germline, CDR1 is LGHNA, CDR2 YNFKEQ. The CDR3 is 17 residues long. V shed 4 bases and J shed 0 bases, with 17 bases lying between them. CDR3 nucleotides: TGTGCCAGCAGCCCCTTCCTGGCAGGGACTAGCACAGATACGCAGTATTTT. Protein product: CASSPFLAGTSTDTQYF.

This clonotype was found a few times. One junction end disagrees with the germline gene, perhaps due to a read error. The CDR3 DNA sequence: TGTGCCGGCAGTTTAGGGCAGAACCAAGAGACCCAGTACTTC. Translating it yields CAGSLGQNQETQYF. The chain employs TRBV28 and TRBJ2-5; no firm D call. Germline V gene sequence: CDR1 MDHEN, CDR2 SYDVKM. The length of the CDR3 is 14 residues.

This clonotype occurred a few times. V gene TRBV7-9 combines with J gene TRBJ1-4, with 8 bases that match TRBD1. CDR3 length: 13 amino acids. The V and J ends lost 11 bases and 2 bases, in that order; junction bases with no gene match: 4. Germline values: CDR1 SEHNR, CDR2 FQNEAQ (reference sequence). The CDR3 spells CAGTGGTNEKLFF. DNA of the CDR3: TGTGCCGGTACAGGGGGGACTAATGAAAAACTGTTTTTT.

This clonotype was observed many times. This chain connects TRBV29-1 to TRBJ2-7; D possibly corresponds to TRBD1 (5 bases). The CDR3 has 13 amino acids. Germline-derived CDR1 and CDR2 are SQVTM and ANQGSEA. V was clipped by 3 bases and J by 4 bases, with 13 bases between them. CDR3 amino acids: CSVDWGSDYEQYF. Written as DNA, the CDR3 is TGCAGCGTTGACTGGGGCAGCGATTACGAGCAGTACTTC.

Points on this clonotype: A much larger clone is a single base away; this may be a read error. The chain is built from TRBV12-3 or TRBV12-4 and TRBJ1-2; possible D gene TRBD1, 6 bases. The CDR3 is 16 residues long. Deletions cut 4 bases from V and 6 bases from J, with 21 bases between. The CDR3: CASSSGWVREGDGYTF. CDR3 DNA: TGTGCCAGCAGTTCAGGGTGGGTCAGGGAGGGGGATGGCTACACCTTC.

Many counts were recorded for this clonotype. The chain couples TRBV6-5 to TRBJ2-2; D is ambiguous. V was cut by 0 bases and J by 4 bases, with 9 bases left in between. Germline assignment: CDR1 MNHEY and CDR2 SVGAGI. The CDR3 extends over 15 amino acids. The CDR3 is CASSYSGRLTGELFF. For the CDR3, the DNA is TGTGCCAGCAGTTACTCGGGCAGGCTCACCGGGGAGCTGTTTTTT.

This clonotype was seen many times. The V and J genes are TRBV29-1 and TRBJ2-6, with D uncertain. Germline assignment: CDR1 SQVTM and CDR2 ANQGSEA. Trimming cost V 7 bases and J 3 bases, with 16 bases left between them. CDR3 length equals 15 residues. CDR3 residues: CSAQSAPYGANVLTF. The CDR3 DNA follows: TGCAGCGCCCAGTCCGCCCCTTATGGGGCCAACGTCCTGACTTTC.

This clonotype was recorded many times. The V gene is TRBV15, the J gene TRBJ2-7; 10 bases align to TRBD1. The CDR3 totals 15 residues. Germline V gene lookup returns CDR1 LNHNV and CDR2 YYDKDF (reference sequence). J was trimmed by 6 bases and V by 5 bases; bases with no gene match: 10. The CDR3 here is CATSEEGTGVREQYF. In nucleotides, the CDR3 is TGTGCCACCAGCGAGGAGGGGACAGGGGTACGCGAGCAGTACTTC.

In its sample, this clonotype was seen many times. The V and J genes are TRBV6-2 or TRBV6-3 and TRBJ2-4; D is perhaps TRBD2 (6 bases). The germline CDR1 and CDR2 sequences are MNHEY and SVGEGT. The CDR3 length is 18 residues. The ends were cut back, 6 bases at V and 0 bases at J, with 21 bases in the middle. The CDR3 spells CASSHGIAVDLAKNIQYF. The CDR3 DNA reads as TGTGCCAGCAGCCACGGGATAGCGGTGGATTTAGCCAAAAACATTCAGTACTTC.

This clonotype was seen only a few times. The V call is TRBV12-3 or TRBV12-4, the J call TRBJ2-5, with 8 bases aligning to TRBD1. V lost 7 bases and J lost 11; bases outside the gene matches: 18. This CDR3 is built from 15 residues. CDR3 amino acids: CASNKRASGGNEQYF. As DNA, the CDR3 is TGTGCCAGCAACAAGCGGGCGTCAGGGGGCAATGAGCAGTACTTC.

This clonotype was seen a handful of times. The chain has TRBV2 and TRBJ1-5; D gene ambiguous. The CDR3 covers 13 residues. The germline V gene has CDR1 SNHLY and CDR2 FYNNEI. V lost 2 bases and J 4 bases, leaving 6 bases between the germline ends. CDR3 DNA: TGTGCCAGCAGTGAAACTTGGAATCAGCCCCAGCATTTT. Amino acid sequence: CASSETWNQPQHF.

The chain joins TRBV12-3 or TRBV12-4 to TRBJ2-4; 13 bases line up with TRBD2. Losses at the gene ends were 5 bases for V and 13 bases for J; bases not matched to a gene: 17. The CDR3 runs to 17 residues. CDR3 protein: CASSGLAGAHSYNEQYF. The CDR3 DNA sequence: TGTGCCAGCAGTGGACTAGCGGGGGCCCACTCCTACAATGAGCAGTACTTC.

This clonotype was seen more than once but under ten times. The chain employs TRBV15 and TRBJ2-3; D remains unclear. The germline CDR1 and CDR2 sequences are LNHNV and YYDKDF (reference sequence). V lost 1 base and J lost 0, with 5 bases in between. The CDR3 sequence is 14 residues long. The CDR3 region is CATSRVRSTDTQYF. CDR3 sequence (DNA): TGTGCCACCAGCAGAGTAAGAAGCACAGATACGCAGTATTTT.

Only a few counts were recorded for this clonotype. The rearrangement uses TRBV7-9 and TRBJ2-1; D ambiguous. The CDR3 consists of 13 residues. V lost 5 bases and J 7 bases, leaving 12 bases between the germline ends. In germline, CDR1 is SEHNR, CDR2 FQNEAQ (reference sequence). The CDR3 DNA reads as TGTGCCAGCAGCCGAGAGGTTCCTAATGAGCAGTTCTTC. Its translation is CASSREVPNEQFF.

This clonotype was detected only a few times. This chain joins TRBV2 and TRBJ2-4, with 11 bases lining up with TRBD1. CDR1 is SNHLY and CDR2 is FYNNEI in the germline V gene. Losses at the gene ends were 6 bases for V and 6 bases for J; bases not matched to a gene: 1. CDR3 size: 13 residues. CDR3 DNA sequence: TGTGCCAGCAGGGGGACAGGGGGAAACATTCAGTACTTC. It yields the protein CASRGTGGNIQYF.

CDR3 bases: TGTGCCAGCACGACCGGGGACCGGAGTTCACCCCTCCACTTT. It translates to CASTTGDRSSPLHF. The gene calls are TRBV7-2 and TRBJ1-6; tentatively, D is TRBD1 (5 bases). V was pared by 7 bases and J by 9 bases, with 16 bases between. The germline V gene encodes CDR1 SGHTA and CDR2 FQGNSA. The CDR3 loop spans 14 amino acids.

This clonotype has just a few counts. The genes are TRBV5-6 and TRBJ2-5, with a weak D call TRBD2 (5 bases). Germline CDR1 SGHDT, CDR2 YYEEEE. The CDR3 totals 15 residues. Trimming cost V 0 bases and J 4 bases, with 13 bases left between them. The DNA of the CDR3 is TGTGCCAGCAGCTTGGCCTCGGGGTACCCAGAGACCCAGTACTTC. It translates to CASSLASGYPETQYF.

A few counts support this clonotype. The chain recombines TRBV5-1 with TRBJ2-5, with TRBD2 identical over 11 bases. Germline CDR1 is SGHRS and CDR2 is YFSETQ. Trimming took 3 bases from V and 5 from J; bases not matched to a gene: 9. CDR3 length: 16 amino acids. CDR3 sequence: CASSSVAGGPGETQYF. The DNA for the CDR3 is TGCGCCAGCAGCTCAGTAGCGGGGGGGCCGGGGGAGACCCAGTACTTC.

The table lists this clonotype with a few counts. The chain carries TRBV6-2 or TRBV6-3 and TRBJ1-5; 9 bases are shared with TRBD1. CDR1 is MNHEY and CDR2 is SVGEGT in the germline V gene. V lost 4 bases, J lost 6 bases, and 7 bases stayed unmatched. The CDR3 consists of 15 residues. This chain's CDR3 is CASSLTGTGSQPQHF. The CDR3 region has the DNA TGTGCCAGCAGTTTAACCGGGACAGGGAGTCAGCCCCAGCATTTT.

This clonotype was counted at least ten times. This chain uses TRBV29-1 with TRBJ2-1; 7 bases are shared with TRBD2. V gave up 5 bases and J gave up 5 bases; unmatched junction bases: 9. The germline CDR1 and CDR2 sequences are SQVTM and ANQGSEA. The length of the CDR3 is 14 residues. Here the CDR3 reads CSVSGTIFDNEQFF. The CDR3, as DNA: TGCAGCGTTTCCGGGACTATATTTGACAATGAGCAGTTCTTC.

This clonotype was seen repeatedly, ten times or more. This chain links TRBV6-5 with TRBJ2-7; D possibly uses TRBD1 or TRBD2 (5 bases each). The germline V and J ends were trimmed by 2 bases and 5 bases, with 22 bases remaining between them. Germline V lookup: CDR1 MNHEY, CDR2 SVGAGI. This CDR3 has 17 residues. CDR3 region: CASSYNGRQLADDEQYF. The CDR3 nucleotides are TGTGCCAGCAGTTACAATGGGAGACAGTTAGCTGACGACGAGCAGTACTTC.

The CDR3 protein is CASRELGGTITDTQYF. The DNA for the CDR3 is TGTGCCAGCAGAGAACTTGGCGGGACGATCACAGATACGCAGTATTTT. The chain carries TRBV7-2 and TRBJ2-3; TRBD2 might be the D (6 bases). Germline lookup yields CDR1 SGHTA and CDR2 FQGNSA. V was clipped by 6 bases and J by 2 bases, with 18 bases between them. The CDR3 is 16 amino acids.

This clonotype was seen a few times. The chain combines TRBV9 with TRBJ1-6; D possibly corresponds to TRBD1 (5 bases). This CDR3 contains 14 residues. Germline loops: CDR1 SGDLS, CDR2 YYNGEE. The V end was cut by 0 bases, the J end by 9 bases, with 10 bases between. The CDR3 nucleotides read TGTGCCAGCAGCGTAGGTGGGGGAGGTTCACCCCTCCACTTT. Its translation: CASSVGGGGSPLHF.